The 24 T cell receptor beta chains reported below all come from one sample, sequenced in a study of technical replicates of blood from a few donors. Using immunoSEQ multiplex PCR, the repertoire was profiled, and TCRdb retains in-frame clones only, with some absent. This repertoire shows tens of thousands of clones, 85% to 95% found once; its top ten account for roughly 4.2%. The sample comprised PBMCs. These receptors were collected from a human donor in good health. Some clones in this sample may be carry-over from other donors' samples.

This rearrangement joins TRBV19 to TRBJ1-5; TRBD1 agrees at 8 bases. With V trimmed by 11 bases and J by 4 bases, 4 bases remained unmatched. CDR3 length equals 12 residues. Per germline, CDR1 LNHDA and CDR2 SQIVND (reference sequence). The CDR3 reads CAGRTGNQPQHF. CDR3 coding DNA: TGTGCCGGACGGACAGGGAATCAGCCCCAGCATTTT. The full variable domain, rest sourced from reference TRBV19 and TRBJ1-5, is DGGITQSPKYLFRKEGQNVTLSCEQNLNHDAMYWYRQDPGQGLRLIYYSQIVNDFQKGDIAEGYSVSREKKESFPLTVTSAQKNPTAFYLCAGRTGNQPQHFGDGTRLSIL.

V and J are TRBV6-6 and TRBJ2-3, with 11 bases aligning to TRBD2. CDR3 length equals 15 residues. The V segment lost 7 bases and the J segment 2 bases; nucleotides outside the gene matches: 5. Germline CDR1 reads MNHNY; CDR2 reads SVGAGI (reference sequence). The CDR3 bases are TGTGCCAGCAACCTAGCGGGGGGTCACACAGATACGCAGTATTTT. Protein product: CASNLAGGHTDTQYF.

With regard to this clone: Relative to the germline gene, one junction end is altered; a read error may explain this. The chain joins TRBV7-9 to TRBJ2-7, with TRBD2 identical over 10 bases. The CDR3 covers 15 residues. The germline gives CDR1 SEHNR, CDR2 FQNEAQ (reference sequence). As DNA, the CDR3 is TGTGCCAGCAGCCATGCTAGCGGGAGTATTGTGGGGGGTAACTTC. Protein sequence: CASSHASGSIVGGNF.

This clone was seen a handful of times. The chain employs TRBV4-3 and TRBJ2-2; TRBD2 aligns across 7 bases. Germline CDR1 reads LGHNA; CDR2 reads YSLEER. CDR3 length: 18 amino acids. The V segment lost 0 bases and the J segment 0 bases; nucleotides outside the gene matches: 7. As DNA, the CDR3 is TGCGCCAGCAGCCAAGATCGGGGGGTACGGCCGAACACCGGGGAGCTGTTTTTT. This encodes CASSQDRGVRPNTGELFF.

This clone occurred once. CDR3 nucleotides: TGTGCCAGCCTGACAAACTCTGGAAACACCATATATTTT. Protein: CASLTNSGNTIYF. V is TRBV6-6 and J is TRBJ1-3, with no clear D. Germline V gene sequence: CDR1 MNHNY, CDR2 SVGAGI (reference sequence). Trimming removed 8 bases from V and 0 bases from J, with 8 bases in between. The CDR3 consists of 13 residues.

The CDR3 region is CASSTQGGTEAFF. In DNA form, the CDR3 reads TGTGCCAGCAGCACACAGGGGGGCACTGAAGCTTTCTTT. The chain is built from TRBV5-4 and TRBJ1-1; 8 positions match TRBD1. Germline values: CDR1 SGHNT, CDR2 YYREEE (reference sequence). The CDR3 is made up of 13 amino acids. Trimming at V came to 4 bases and at J to 4 bases, leaving 3 bases not matched to a gene.

The genes are TRBV7-3 and TRBJ1-2, with 10 bases fitting TRBD1. V trimming: 9 bases; J trimming: 7 bases; junction bases outside the gene matches: 11. Germline V gene lookup returns CDR1 SGHTA and CDR2 FQGTGA. This CDR3 is 14 amino acids long. CDR3 loop: CASRQGAGAGGYTF. DNA for the CDR3: TGTGCCAGTAGACAGGGGGCGGGCGCTGGTGGCTACACCTTC.

The sample holds one count of this clone. This chain connects TRBV6-5 to TRBJ1-1; D gene uncertain. CDR3 length: 14 residues. From germline, CDR1 is MNHEY and CDR2 SVGAGI. Trimming shortened V by 2 bases and J by 6 bases, and 13 bases separated the two germline ends. The CDR3 region has the DNA TGTGCCAGCAGTTACGGACCAGCGGGTTCTGAAGCTTTCTTT. It yields the protein CASSYGPAGSEAFF.

This clone was counted a single time. The rearrangement links TRBV19 to TRBJ1-1; D gene uncertain. The CDR3 extends over 13 amino acids. Germline-derived CDR1 and CDR2 are LNHDA and SQIVND (reference sequence). V lost 7 bases and J lost 0, with 9 bases in between. CDR3 residues: CASIQQLNTEAFF. The CDR3 nucleotides read TGTGCCAGTATCCAACAGTTGAACACTGAAGCTTTCTTT.

The V call is TRBV18, the J call TRBJ1-5; TRBD1 aligns across 7 bases. V was pared by 3 bases and J by 5 bases, with 4 bases of the junction left unmatched. The CDR3 extends over 14 amino acids. The germline V gene has CDR1 KGHSH and CDR2 LQKENI. The CDR3 DNA reads as TGTGCCAGCTCACCCGGGACAGCCGATCAGCCCCAGCATTTT. Its translation is CASSPGTADQPQHF.

The count of this clone is one. CDR3 amino acids: CASSPRTGSYGYTF. CDR3 coding DNA: TGTGCCAGCAGCCCCAGGACAGGGAGTTATGGCTACACCTTC. This chain uses TRBV7-6 with TRBJ1-2, with 8 bases matching TRBD1. This CDR3 has 14 amino acids. V lost 5 bases, J lost 5 bases, and 7 bases stayed unmatched. Germline V gene lookup returns CDR1 SGHVS and CDR2 FNYEAQ.

This clone was observed a single time. The chain joins TRBV5-1 to TRBJ2-7; TRBD1 might be the D (6 bases). V was cut by 1 base and J by 2 bases, with 7 bases left in between. The CDR3 has 13 residues. Germline V gives CDR1 SGHRS, CDR2 YFSETQ. Here the CDR3 reads CASSLRDTYEQYF. The CDR3 DNA follows: TGCGCCAGCAGCTTGAGGGACACCTACGAGCAGTACTTC.

The chain carries TRBV29-1 and TRBJ1-5; 8 bases match TRBD1. In germline, CDR1 is SQVTM, CDR2 ANQGSEA. The junction had 4 bases not matched to a gene; V was cut back by 5 bases and J by 4 bases. The CDR3 totals 13 residues. As DNA, the CDR3 is TGCAGCGTTTCACAGGGGGAAAATCAGCCCCAGCATTTT. Translating gives CSVSQGENQPQHF.

This clone has a single count. The CDR3 bases are TGTGCCAGCAGCTTAGACCAGGATCAGCCCCAGCATTTT. The encoded protein is CASSLDQDQPQHF. The V and J genes are TRBV11-2 and TRBJ1-5, with D uncertain. CDR1 and CDR2 (germline): SGHAT, FQNNGV. Trimming stripped 0 bases from V and 5 bases from J, with 5 bases between. The CDR3 totals 13 residues.

This clone was picked up one time. The V gene is TRBV27, the J gene TRBJ2-3; TRBD2 is a possible D gene (6 bases). V was clipped by 5 bases and J by 1 base, with 16 bases between them. Germline-derived CDR1 and CDR2 are MNHEY and SMNVEV (reference sequence). The CDR3 totals 16 residues. CDR3 in DNA: TGTGCCAGCAGTCGCTGGACTGGAGGGGGCACAGATACGCAGTATTTT. It specifies CASSRWTGGGTDTQYF.

The chain uses TRBV19 and TRBJ1-6; D is unresolved. Germline values: CDR1 LNHDA, CDR2 SQIVND (reference sequence). Trimming removed 5 bases at V and 3 bases at J, with 11 bases between. There are 15 residues in the CDR3. The DNA for the CDR3 is TGTGCCAGTAGTCCCCGGGAGAACTATAATTCACCCCTCCACTTT. Protein: CASSPRENYNSPLHF.

The sample holds one count of this clone. The CDR3 loop reads CSVEDFQYEQYF. CDR3 nucleotides: TGCAGCGTTGAAGATTTTCAATACGAGCAGTACTTC. The gene calls are TRBV29-1 and TRBJ2-7; D remains ambiguous. Germline loops: CDR1 SQVTM, CDR2 ANQGSEA. The germline V and J ends were trimmed by 0 bases and 4 bases, with 7 bases remaining between them. CDR3 size: 12 residues.

The chain is built from TRBV9 and TRBJ1-5; D may be TRBD1 (6 bases). CDR1 and CDR2 (germline): SGDLS, YYNGEE. The ends were cut back, 2 bases at V and 4 bases at J, with 7 bases in the middle. CDR3 length: 13 amino acids. CDR3: CASSVTGNQPQHF. The CDR3 DNA reads as TGTGCCAGCAGCGTTACAGGGAATCAGCCCCAGCATTTT.

This chain uses TRBV11-2 with TRBJ1-2; 7 nucleotides line up with TRBD1. Trimming removed 5 bases from V and 2 bases from J; junction bases left unmatched: 14. Germline V lookup: CDR1 SGHAT, CDR2 FQNNGV. CDR3 size: 17 residues. CDR3 in amino acids: CASSPGASTGANYGYTF. DNA of the CDR3: TGTGCCAGCAGCCCAGGAGCCTCCACAGGGGCGAACTATGGCTACACCTTC.

This sequence joins TRBV11-2 and TRBJ2-7; maybe TRBD1 (5 bases). Trimming took 4 bases from V and 2 from J, leaving 6 bases between them. This CDR3 spans 12 amino acids. The germline V gene encodes CDR1 SGHAT and CDR2 FQNNGV. CDR3 sequence: CASSWGPYEQYF. In nucleotides, the CDR3 is TGTGCCAGCAGCTGGGGCCCCTACGAGCAGTACTTC.

This chain joins TRBV6-4 and TRBJ2-1, with D maybe TRBD2 (6 bases). Germline-derived CDR1 and CDR2 are MRHNA and SNTAGT. The V end lost 3 bases, the J end lost 6 bases, and 9 bases lay between the germline ends. The CDR3 totals 13 residues. The CDR3 loop reads CASSEGTFNEQFF. The CDR3 region has the DNA TGTGCCAGCAGTGAAGGGACTTTCAATGAGCAGTTCTTC.

The rearrangement joins TRBV4-1 to TRBJ2-5, with TRBD2 matching over 9 bases. The junction had 4 bases not matched to a gene; V was cut back by 3 bases and J by 2 bases. Germline-derived CDR1 and CDR2 are MGHRA and YSYEKL. There are 15 residues in the CDR3. This CDR3 reads CASSQRGGTQETQYF. CDR3 nucleotides: TGCGCCAGCAGCCAGCGGGGGGGGACGCAAGAGACCCAGTACTTC.

The chain employs TRBV10-3 and TRBJ2-5, with TRBD1 matching 8 bases. The junction had 12 bases not matched to a gene; V was cut back by 0 bases and J by 9 bases. CDR3 length: 16 amino acids. Germline lookup yields CDR1 ENHRY and CDR2 SYGVKD. In DNA form, the CDR3 reads TGTGCCATCAGTGAGTCGTTGGACAGGGCCGTTGGGGCCCAGTACTTC. Its translation: CAISESLDRAVGAQYF.

The chain links TRBV2 to TRBJ2-6; no reliable D call. The CDR3 covers 17 residues. The germline V gene has CDR1 SNHLY and CDR2 FYNNEI. Deletions cut 1 base from V and 1 base from J, with 11 bases between. CDR3 coding DNA: TGTGCCAGCAGTGAAGAGGTTCGACTGTCTGGGGCCAACGTCCTGACTTTC. Translated, it gives CASSEEVRLSGANVLTF.